Shown below are 30 T cell receptor beta chains from a single sample sequenced in a study of T cell repertoires in ileal Crohn's disease. The assay was immunoSEQ multiplex PCR, and TCRdb's table has in-frame clones only and misses some. Of approximately 15,000 clones listed, less than 85% are singletons. Source material: ileal tissue. All receptors derive from an adult with Crohn's disease.

The rearrangement links TRBV5-4 to TRBJ2-1; 13 nucleotides match TRBD2. The CDR3 has 17 residues. V gave up 5 bases and J gave up 8 bases; unmatched junction bases: 13. Germline loops: CDR1 SGHNT, CDR2 YYREEE (reference sequence). The chain's CDR3 is CASRQRTSGGSSHEQFF. The CDR3 DNA sequence: TGTGCCAGCAGGCAACGGACTAGCGGGGGATCTAGCCATGAGCAGTTCTTC.

The chain is built from TRBV27 and TRBJ2-7; tentatively, D is TRBD2 (5 bases). CDR1 is MNHEY, CDR2 SMNVEV, per germline (reference sequence). The CDR3 covers 17 residues. The ends were cut back, 5 bases at V and 1 base at J, with 21 bases in the middle. The CDR3 sequence: CASSPDPRSRRSYEQYF. The CDR3 nucleotides are TGTGCCAGCAGTCCAGATCCCAGGTCTAGGAGGTCCTACGAGCAGTACTTC.

The chain recombines TRBV9 with TRBJ1-2, with a weak D call TRBD1 (6 bases). This CDR3 contains 16 residues. Germline V lookup: CDR1 SGDLS, CDR2 YYNGEE. Trimming stripped 0 bases from V and 5 bases from J, with 17 bases between. The CDR3 loop reads CASSVDGQGPSYGYTF. In nucleotides, the CDR3 is TGTGCCAGCAGCGTAGACGGGCAGGGGCCCTCGTATGGCTACACCTTC.

V usage is TRBV5-1 and J usage is TRBJ1-2, with TRBD1 matching over 7 bases. V lost 0 bases, J lost 7 bases, and 3 bases stayed unmatched. The CDR3 loop spans 13 amino acids. CDR1 and CDR2 from the germline V gene are SGHRS and YFSETQ. The CDR3 sequence is CASSLGGQIGYTF. Here the CDR3 DNA reads TGCGCCAGCAGCTTGGGGGGACAGATTGGCTACACCTTC.

The genes are TRBV5-1 and TRBJ1-1; D remains unclear. This CDR3 contains 13 residues. Germline-derived CDR1 and CDR2 are SGHRS and YFSETQ. V lost 2 bases, J lost 1 base, and 6 bases lay in between. The CDR3 spells CASSLTANTEAFF. The DNA for the CDR3 is TGCGCCAGCAGCTTAACAGCGAACACTGAAGCTTTCTTT. Using reference TRBV5-1 and TRBJ1-1 for the parts outside the CDR3, the full variable domain is KAGVTQTPRYLIKTRGQQVTLSCSPISGHRSVSWYQQTPGQGLQFLFEYFSETQRNKGNFPGRFSGRQFSNSRSEMNVSTLELGDSALYLCASSLTANTEAFFGQGTRLTVV.

The rearrangement uses TRBV5-4 and TRBJ2-7; 8 nucleotides line up with TRBD2. The CDR3 covers 15 residues. V shed 1 base and J 2 bases; nucleotides not matched to a gene: 5. Germline loops: CDR1 SGHNT, CDR2 YYREEE (reference sequence). In nucleotides, the CDR3 is TGTGCCAGCAGCTTGCCGCCAGCGGGGGCCTACGAGCAGTACTTC. It is translated as CASSLPPAGAYEQYF.

The chain recombines TRBV6-5 with TRBJ2-2, with 11 bases that match TRBD2. V lost 2 bases and J lost 4; bases outside the gene matches: 3. The CDR3 loop spans 16 amino acids. Germline V gene lookup returns CDR1 MNHEY and CDR2 SVGAGI. The CDR3 is CASSYHSGGATGELFF. CDR3 sequence (DNA): TGTGCCAGCAGTTACCATAGCGGGGGGGCCACCGGGGAGCTGTTTTTT.

This clone was observed a handful of times. The V and J genes are TRBV18 and TRBJ2-4; maybe TRBD2 (7 bases). Trimming stripped 3 bases from V and 0 bases from J, with 24 bases between. This CDR3 spans 20 amino acids. Germline CDR1 and CDR2: KGHSH and LQKENI. DNA for the CDR3: TGTGCCAGCTCACCGACAGGTCCCGGGACTACCATAAAAGCCAAAAACATTCAGTACTTC. Encoded protein: CASSPTGPGTTIKAKNIQYF.

V is TRBV6-5 and J is TRBJ2-3, with TRBD2 as a possible D gene (7 bases). Germline V CDR1 and CDR2: MNHEY, SVGAGI. V was cut by 2 bases and J by 1 base, with 10 bases left in between. The CDR3 is made up of 15 amino acids. The CDR3 bases are TGTGCCAGCAGTTACGGGGGGGGCGGCACAGATACGCAGTATTTT. Translation: CASSYGGGGTDTQYF.

This clone appeared once. This rearrangement joins TRBV6-4 to TRBJ2-3, with 15 bases that match TRBD2. J lost 4 bases, V lost 5 bases, and 4 bases had no gene match. This CDR3 region has 16 residues. The germline gives CDR1 MRHNA, CDR2 SNTAGT. The CDR3 is CASSRTSGGASDTQYF. The CDR3 DNA reads as TGTGCCAGCAGTCGGACTAGCGGGGGGGCCTCAGATACGCAGTATTTT.

The rearrangement links TRBV5-4 to TRBJ1-4; weak D call: TRBD1 (5 bases). Trimming took 0 bases from V and 0 from J, leaving 9 bases between them. Germline CDR1 reads SGHNT; CDR2 reads YYREEE (reference sequence). This CDR3 contains 16 residues. CDR3 sequence (DNA): TGTGCCAGCAGCTTGGATGGGGGGGCAACTAATGAAAAACTGTTTTTT. It codes for CASSLDGGATNEKLFF.

This clone is deemed large (0.1 to 1%). V usage is TRBV6-1 and J usage is TRBJ2-2; a possible D gene is TRBD2 (6 bases). The CDR3 sequence is 16 residues long. The germline gives CDR1 MNHNS, CDR2 SASEGT. Deletions cut 3 bases from V and 6 bases from J, with 17 bases between. The chain's CDR3 is CASSEDWGGLAGELFF. CDR3 bases: TGTGCCAGCAGTGAGGATTGGGGAGGTTTGGCCGGGGAGCTGTTTTTT.

The gene calls are TRBV7-9 and TRBJ2-2; D uncertain. The germline gives CDR1 SEHNR, CDR2 FQNEAQ (reference sequence). This CDR3 is 11 amino acids long. Trimming cost V 5 bases and J 6 bases, with 4 bases left between them. In nucleotides, the CDR3 is TGTGCCAGCAGCCCAGCCGGGGAGCTGTTTTTT. As protein: CASSPAGELFF.

The genes are TRBV5-1 and TRBJ1-4; TRBD1 matches at 11 bases. Germline CDR1 and CDR2: SGHRS and YFSETQ. V lost 6 bases and J lost 8; bases outside the gene matches: 9. This CDR3 is 15 amino acids long. CDR3 nucleotides: TGCGCCAGCACCCTTGGGACAGGGGGACGGGAAAAACTGTTTTTT. Amino acid sequence: CASTLGTGGREKLFF.

The gene calls are TRBV30 and TRBJ2-1, with 10 bases aligning to TRBD1. This CDR3 is 13 amino acids long. Germline-derived CDR1 and CDR2 are GTSNPN and SVGIG (reference sequence). The junction had 8 bases not matched to a gene; V was cut back by 2 bases and J by 13 bases. The CDR3 DNA follows: TGTGCCTGGAGTCCCAACGGGGACAGGGGTCAGTTCTTC. Translating it yields CAWSPNGDRGQFF.

The chain uses TRBV4-1 and TRBJ2-3; D is perhaps TRBD2 (6 bases). The CDR3 extends over 16 amino acids. Germline V CDR1 and CDR2: MGHRA, YSYEKL. Trimming removed 0 bases from V and 10 bases from J, with 20 bases in between. CDR3 DNA sequence: TGCGCCAGCAGCCAAGATTGGTCGGGACTCCTAGTTTCGCAGTATTTT. Its protein product is CASSQDWSGLLVSQYF.

V usage is TRBV11-2 and J usage is TRBJ2-7; 9 positions match TRBD2. The CDR3 spans 16 residues. V shed 3 bases, J shed 1 base, and the junction held 7 bases outside the gene matches. Germline V CDR1 and CDR2: SGHAT, FQNNGV. The CDR3 loop is CASSFSGLASSYEQYV. CDR3 DNA: TGTGCCAGCAGCTTCTCCGGACTAGCGTCGTCCTACGAGCAGTACGTC.

The chain couples TRBV5-4 to TRBJ2-2; maybe TRBD2 (6 bases). V was cut by 1 base and J by 6 bases, with 10 bases left in between. Germline CDR1 reads SGHNT; CDR2 reads YYREEE (reference sequence). The CDR3 covers 14 residues. This CDR3 is CASSLPGEAGELFF. The DNA of the CDR3 is TGTGCCAGCAGCTTGCCGGGGGAGGCCGGGGAGCTGTTTTTT.

The chain employs TRBV6-5 and TRBJ1-6, with TRBD1 identical over 9 bases. The J segment lost 7 bases and the V segment lost 6 bases, leaving 4 bases of the junction unmatched. CDR3 size: 14 residues. Germline lookup yields CDR1 MNHEY and CDR2 SVGAGI. The CDR3 loop reads CASRGQGGNSPLHF. DNA for the CDR3: TGTGCCAGCAGGGGACAGGGAGGGAATTCACCCCTCCACTTT.

The V call is TRBV5-1, the J call TRBJ2-7, with a tentative D call TRBD1 (6 bases). Germline V gives CDR1 SGHRS, CDR2 YFSETQ. The CDR3 extends over 14 amino acids. V lost 3 bases, J lost 7 bases, and 17 bases lay in between. CDR3 DNA sequence: TGCGCCAGCAGCTGGGGTGAGGAGAGGGGGGAGCAGTACTTC. Its protein is CASSWGEERGEQYF.

This CDR3 reads CASSISVYGYTF. The CDR3 region has the DNA TGTGCCAGTAGTATCTCAGTGTATGGCTACACCTTC. V and J are TRBV19 and TRBJ1-2, with unresolved D. The germline CDR1 and CDR2 sequences are LNHDA and SQIVND (reference sequence). V lost 3 bases and J 5 bases, leaving 7 bases between the germline ends. The CDR3 is made up of 12 amino acids.

This rearrangement joins TRBV2 to TRBJ2-7, with D perhaps matching TRBD2 (6 bases). From germline, CDR1 is SNHLY and CDR2 FYNNEI. The CDR3 spans 16 residues. Trimming took 6 bases from V and 0 from J, leaving 18 bases between them. The CDR3 DNA reads TGTGCCAGCAGGTCCTCTTTTAGCGGCAGCTCCTACGAGCAGTACGTC. It is translated as CASRSSFSGSSYEQYV.

This chain joins TRBV19 and TRBJ2-1; D might be TRBD2 (6 bases). The germline V gene has CDR1 LNHDA and CDR2 SQIVND (reference sequence). Between the trimmed V and J ends, which lost 2 bases and 3 bases, there was a span of 8 bases. The CDR3 has 14 residues. In DNA form, the CDR3 reads TGTGCCAGTAGTATATCGCGGGGCTACAATGAGCAGTTCTTC. Protein: CASSISRGYNEQFF.

The chain has TRBV7-9 and TRBJ1-2; 8 nucleotides align to TRBD1. V was clipped by 3 bases and J by 5 bases; unmatched bases: 5. The germline V gene has CDR1 SEHNR and CDR2 FQNEAQ (reference sequence). CDR3 size: 14 residues. As DNA, the CDR3 is TGTGCCAGCAGCTTCCGGGACAGGCTATATGGCTACACCTTC. Amino acids: CASSFRDRLYGYTF. Using reference TRBV7-9 and TRBJ1-2 for the parts outside the CDR3, the full variable domain is DTGVSQNPRHKITKRGQNVTFRCDPISEHNRLYWYRQTLGQGPEFLTYFQNEAQLEKSRLLSDRFSAERPKGSFSTLEIQRTEQGDSAMYLCASSFRDRLYGYTFGSGTRLTVV.

The V and J genes are TRBV7-2 and TRBJ2-5, with TRBD1 as a possible D gene (5 bases). Trimming took off 2 bases at V and 2 bases at J, with 9 bases between the two ends. Germline V gene sequence: CDR1 SGHTA, CDR2 FQGNSA. The CDR3 consists of 14 residues. The CDR3 loop reads CASSLRRTQETQYF. CDR3 coding DNA: TGTGCCAGCAGCTTACGGCGGACACAAGAGACCCAGTACTTC.

The V gene is TRBV7-2, the J gene TRBJ2-1, with unresolved D. Germline CDR1 is SGHTA and CDR2 is FQGNSA. Trimming removed 6 bases at V and 5 bases at J, with 5 bases between. There are 11 residues in the CDR3. CDR3 sequence (DNA): TGTGCCAGCAGGAGCGACAATGAGCAGTTCTTC. It specifies CASRSDNEQFF.

This clone occurred a few times. This sequence joins TRBV7-8 and TRBJ2-5, with D maybe TRBD2 (6 bases). Germline values: CDR1 SGHVS, CDR2 FQNEAQ. Trimming shortened V by 1 base and J by 1 base, and 13 bases separated the two germline ends. This CDR3 has 16 amino acids. The CDR3 protein is CASSLGSGGFQETQYF. In nucleotides, the CDR3 is TGTGCCAGCAGCTTAGGTAGCGGAGGGTTCCAAGAGACCCAGTACTTC.

This rearrangement joins TRBV27 to TRBJ2-1; 7 bases fit TRBD2. Germline values: CDR1 MNHEY, CDR2 SMNVEV (reference sequence). Trimming took 4 bases from V and 5 from J; bases not matched to a gene: 17. The CDR3 spans 18 residues. The DNA of the CDR3 is TGTGCCAGCAGTTCTCCCCCCGGGGGGAGCGGGAAGGACAATGAGCAGTTCTTC. Protein product: CASSSPPGGSGKDNEQFF.

This chain connects TRBV25-1 to TRBJ1-2, with 7 bases identical to TRBD1. The CDR3 has 13 residues. After removal of 6 bases from V and 8 bases from J, the junction contained 9 bases not matched to a gene. The germline V gene encodes CDR1 MGHDK and CDR2 SYGVNS. CDR3 residues: CASSRGQGGGYTF. The DNA of the CDR3 is TGTGCCAGCAGCCGAGGGCAGGGGGGCGGCTACACCTTC.

CDR3 region: CASSLTGQQNTEAFF. In DNA form, the CDR3 reads TGTGCCAGCAGCTTAACGGGGCAGCAGAACACTGAAGCTTTCTTT. The rearrangement uses TRBV7-3 and TRBJ1-1; possibly TRBD1 for D (5 bases). Between the trimmed V and J ends, which lost 0 bases and 1 base, there was a span of 9 bases. CDR3 length: 15 amino acids. Germline V gene sequence: CDR1 SGHTA, CDR2 FQGTGA.